What follows is one TCR beta chain and its context. Its antigen is not known. Preparation of the TCRbeta library used unique molecular identifiers. TCRdb reprocessed the PCR reads with MiXCR, giving one entry per CDR3 protein. There are about 830,000 distinct CDR3 sequences in the sample; less than 20% occur only once, and about 4.6% lies in the top ten. The record originates from a study of T-cell reconstitution after alpha-beta-depleted transplantation in children. General observations from the study: There were some patients whose high TCRbeta diversity at day 60 came from surviving recipient T cells and thymic progenitors. Fresh T-cell production supplied most of the T-cell counts and diversity seen one year after transplant. The origin of alpha-beta T cells about two months after transplant was reportedly several hundred expanded graft clones.

V was pared by 3 bases and J by 1 base, with 13 bases of the junction left unmatched. CDR3 length: 19 amino acids. The source is a male patient younger than 18 who had a stem cell transplant for acute lymphoblastic leukemia, so the T cells may come from the graft donor. This sample comprised PBMCs, mostly from graft donor cells, obtained 360 days after TCRalphabeta/CD19-depleted stem cell transplant. J is TRBJ2-2 and V is TRBV12-3 or TRBV12-4; 8 positions agree with TRBD2. The CDR3 protein is CASSFLRTGTRVNTGELFF. CDR3 DNA: TGTGCCAGCAGTTTTCTCCGAACCGGGACTAGGGTGAACACCGGGGAGCTGTTTTTT.